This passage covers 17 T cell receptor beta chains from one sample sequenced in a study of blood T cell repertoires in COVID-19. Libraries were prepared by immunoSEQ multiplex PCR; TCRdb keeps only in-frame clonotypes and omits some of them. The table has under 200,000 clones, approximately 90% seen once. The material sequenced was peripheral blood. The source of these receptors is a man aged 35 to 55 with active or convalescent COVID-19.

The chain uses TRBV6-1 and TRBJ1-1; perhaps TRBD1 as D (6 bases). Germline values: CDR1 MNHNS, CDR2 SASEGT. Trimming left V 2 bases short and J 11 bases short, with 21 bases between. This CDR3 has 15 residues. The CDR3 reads CASSEPGQPNVVAFF. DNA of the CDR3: TGTGCCAGCAGTGAACCCGGACAGCCAAATGTCGTTGCTTTCTTT.

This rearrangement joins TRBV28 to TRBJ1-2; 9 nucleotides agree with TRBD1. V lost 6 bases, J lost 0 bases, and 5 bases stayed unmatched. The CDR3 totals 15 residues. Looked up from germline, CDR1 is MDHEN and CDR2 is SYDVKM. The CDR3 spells CASRGQGPTNYGYTF. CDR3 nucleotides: TGTGCCAGCAGAGGACAGGGGCCCACTAACTATGGCTACACCTTC.

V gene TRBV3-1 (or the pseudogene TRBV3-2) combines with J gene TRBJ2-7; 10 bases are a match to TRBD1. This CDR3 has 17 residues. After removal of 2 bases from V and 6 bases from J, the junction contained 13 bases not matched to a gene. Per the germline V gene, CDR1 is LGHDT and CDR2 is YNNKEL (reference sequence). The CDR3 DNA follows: TGTGCCAGCAGCCAACCCCCCATAGGGACAGGGGCCTCCGAGCAGTACTTC. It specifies CASSQPPIGTGASEQYF.

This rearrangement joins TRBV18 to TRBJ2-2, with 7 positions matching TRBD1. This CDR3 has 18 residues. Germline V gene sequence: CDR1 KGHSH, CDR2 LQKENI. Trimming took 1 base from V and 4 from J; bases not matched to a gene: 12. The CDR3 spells CASSPHRFGTEGTGELFF. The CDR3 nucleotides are TGTGCCAGCTCACCACATAGGTTTGGGACAGAGGGCACCGGGGAGCTGTTTTTT.

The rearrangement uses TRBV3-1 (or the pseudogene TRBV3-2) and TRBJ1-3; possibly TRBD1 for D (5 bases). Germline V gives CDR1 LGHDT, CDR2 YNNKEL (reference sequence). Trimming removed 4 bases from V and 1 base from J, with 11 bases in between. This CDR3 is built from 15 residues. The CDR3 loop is CASSPPQVSGNTIYF. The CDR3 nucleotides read TGTGCCAGCAGCCCCCCACAGGTTTCTGGAAACACCATATATTTT.

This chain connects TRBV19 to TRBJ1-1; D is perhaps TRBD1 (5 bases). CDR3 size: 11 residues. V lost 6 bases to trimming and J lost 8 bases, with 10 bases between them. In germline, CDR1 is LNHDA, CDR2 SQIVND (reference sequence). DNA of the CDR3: TGTGCCAGTAGAACAGGACCCGAAGCTTTCTTT. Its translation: CASRTGPEAFF.

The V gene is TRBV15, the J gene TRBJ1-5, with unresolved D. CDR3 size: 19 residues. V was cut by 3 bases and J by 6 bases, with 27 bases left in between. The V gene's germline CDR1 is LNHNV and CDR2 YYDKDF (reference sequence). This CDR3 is CATSRSQRGTEIGGQPQHF. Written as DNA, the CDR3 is TGTGCCACCAGCAGGTCCCAGCGAGGCACCGAGATCGGAGGTCAGCCCCAGCATTTT.

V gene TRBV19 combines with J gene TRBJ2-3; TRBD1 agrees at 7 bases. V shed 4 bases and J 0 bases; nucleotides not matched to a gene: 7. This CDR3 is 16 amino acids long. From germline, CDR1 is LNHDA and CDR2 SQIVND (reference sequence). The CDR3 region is CASSTGTVTSTDTQYF. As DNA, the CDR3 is TGTGCCAGTAGTACCGGGACAGTAACTAGCACAGATACGCAGTATTTT.

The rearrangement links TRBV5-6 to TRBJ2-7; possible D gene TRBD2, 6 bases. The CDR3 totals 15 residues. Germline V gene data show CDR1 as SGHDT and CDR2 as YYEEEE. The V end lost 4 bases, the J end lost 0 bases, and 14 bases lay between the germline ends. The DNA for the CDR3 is TGTGCCAGCAGCCTTGGAGGGGTTTTCTCCTACGAGCAGTACTTC. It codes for CASSLGGVFSYEQYF.

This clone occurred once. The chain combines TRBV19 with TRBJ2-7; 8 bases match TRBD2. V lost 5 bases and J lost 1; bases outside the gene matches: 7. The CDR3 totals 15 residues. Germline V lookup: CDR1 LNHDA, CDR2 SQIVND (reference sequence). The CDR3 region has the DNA TGTGCCAGTAGTTTGACTAGCGCGAGATCCTACGAGCAGTACTTC. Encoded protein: CASSLTSARSYEQYF.

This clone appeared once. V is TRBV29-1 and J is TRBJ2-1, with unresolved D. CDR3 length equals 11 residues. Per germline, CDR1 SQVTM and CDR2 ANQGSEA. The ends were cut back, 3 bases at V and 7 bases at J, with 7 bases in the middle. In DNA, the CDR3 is TGCAGCGTTGAGGGCCGAAATGAGCAGTTCTTC. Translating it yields CSVEGRNEQFF.

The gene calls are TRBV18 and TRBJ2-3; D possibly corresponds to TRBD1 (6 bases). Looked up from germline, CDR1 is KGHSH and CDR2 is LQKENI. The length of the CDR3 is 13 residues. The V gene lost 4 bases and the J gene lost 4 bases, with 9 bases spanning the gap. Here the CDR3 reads CASSLNRADTQYF. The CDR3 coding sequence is TGTGCCAGCTCACTTAACAGGGCAGATACGCAGTATTTT.

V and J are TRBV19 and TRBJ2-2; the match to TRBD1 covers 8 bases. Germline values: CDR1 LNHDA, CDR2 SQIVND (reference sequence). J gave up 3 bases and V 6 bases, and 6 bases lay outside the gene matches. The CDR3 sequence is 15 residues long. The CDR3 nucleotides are TGTGCCAGTAGAACAGGGGACAGGTACACCGGGGAGCTGTTTTTT. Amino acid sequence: CASRTGDRYTGELFF.

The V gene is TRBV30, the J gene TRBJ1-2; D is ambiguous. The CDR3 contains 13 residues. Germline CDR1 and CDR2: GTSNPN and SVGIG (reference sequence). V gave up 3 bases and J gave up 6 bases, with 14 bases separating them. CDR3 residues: CAWSSRVGDGYTF. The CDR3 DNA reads TGTGCCTGGAGCTCGCGTGTTGGAGATGGCTACACCTTC.

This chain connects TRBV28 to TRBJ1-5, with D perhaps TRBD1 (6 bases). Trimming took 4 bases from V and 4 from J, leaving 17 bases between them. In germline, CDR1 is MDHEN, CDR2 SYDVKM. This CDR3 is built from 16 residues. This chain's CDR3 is CASSSSKWGPNQPQHF. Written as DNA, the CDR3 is TGTGCCAGCAGTTCCTCTAAATGGGGGCCAAATCAGCCCCAGCATTTT.

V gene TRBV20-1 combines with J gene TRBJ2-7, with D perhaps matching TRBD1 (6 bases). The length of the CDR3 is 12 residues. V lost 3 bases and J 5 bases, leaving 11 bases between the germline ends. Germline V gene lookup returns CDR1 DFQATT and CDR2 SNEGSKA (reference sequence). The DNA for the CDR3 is TGCAGTGCTAGTTCAGGGGTCGACGAGCAGTACTTC. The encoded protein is CSASSGVDEQYF.

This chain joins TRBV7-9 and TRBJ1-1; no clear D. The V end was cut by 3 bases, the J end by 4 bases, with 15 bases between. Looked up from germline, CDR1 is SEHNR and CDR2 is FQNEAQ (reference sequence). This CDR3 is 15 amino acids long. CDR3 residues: CASSFPRARTTEAFF. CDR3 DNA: TGTGCCAGCAGCTTCCCGCGGGCGAGAACCACTGAAGCTTTCTTT.